This T cell receptor beta chain was captured in a study of control samples from healthy donors and cancer patients. TCRdb's table, derived via immunoSEQ multiplex PCR, lists solely in-frame clones and lacks some. The data hold 100,000 to 150,000 clones, with around 90% observed a single time. This CDR3 has 14 amino acids. The germline V and J ends were trimmed by 0 bases and 4 bases, with 9 bases remaining between them. Germline CDR1 is MGHRA and CDR2 is YSYEKL. The rearrangement links TRBV4-1 to TRBJ1-2; D gene uncertain. This TCR derives from a man aged 18 to 30 in good health. The sample comprised blood. The CDR3 region has the DNA TGCGCCAGCAGCCAAGATCAGGTCACCTATGGCTACACCTTC. This codes for CASSQDQVTYGYTF.